The 8 T cell receptor beta chains below come from one sample, sequenced in a study of Graves' ophthalmopathy and Graves' hyperthyroidism. The authors amplified TCR beta CDR3 regions from RNA transcripts. RT-PCR was first run with HTBI primers, then multiplex PCR in a second round. TCRdb called the multiplex PCR reads again in MiXCR, with one record for every CDR3 protein. The sample carries roughly 400,000 distinct CDR3 sequences, about 15% recorded once. Sequenced material: peripheral blood. The receptors shown here come from an adult woman with stable Graves' hyperthyroidism.

Ten or more counts support this clonotype. The chain couples TRBV28 to TRBJ1-5; D unresolved. CDR3 length: 15 residues. From germline, CDR1 is MDHEN and CDR2 SYDVKM. The ends were cut back, 5 bases at V and 4 bases at J, with 15 bases in the middle. The CDR3 is CASSLRGKPNQPQHF. CDR3 DNA: TGTGCCAGCAGTCTTCGGGGTAAACCTAATCAGCCCCAGCATTTT. Full variable domain (missing parts from reference TRBV28 and TRBJ1-5): DVKVTQSSRYLVKRTGEKVFLECVQDMDHENMFWYRQDPGLGLRLIYFSYDVKMKEKGDIPEGYSVSREKKERFSLILESASTNQTSMYLCASSLRGKPNQPQHFGDGTRLSIL.

The chain recombines TRBV7-8 with TRBJ1-2; D not resolved. CDR1 and CDR2 (germline): SGHVS, FQNEAQ. V dropped 6 bases and J dropped 5 bases, with 10 bases sitting between them. This CDR3 has 12 amino acids. In DNA, the CDR3 is TGTGCCAGCAGACCCTTAGATTATGGCTACACCTTC. It is translated as CASRPLDYGYTF.

This clonotype occurred many times. The chain uses TRBV11-1 and TRBJ2-2; TRBD2 matches 14 bases. V shed 5 bases, J shed 6 bases, and the junction held 5 bases outside the gene matches. The CDR3 is 16 amino acids. The V gene's germline CDR1 is SGHAT and CDR2 FQDESV (reference sequence). The CDR3 loop reads CASSKGTSGSPGELFF. The CDR3 nucleotides read TGTGCCAGCAGCAAAGGGACTAGCGGGAGTCCCGGGGAGCTGTTTTTT.

This clonotype appeared once. The genes are TRBV6-1 and TRBJ1-1, with D uncertain. Germline values: CDR1 MNHNS, CDR2 SASEGT. Trimming left V 9 bases short and J 1 base short, with 9 bases between. The CDR3 is 12 amino acids. In DNA, the CDR3 is TGTGCCAGTGTGGACGGGAACACTGAAGCTTTCTTT. Residues: CASVDGNTEAFF.

This sequence joins TRBV12-5 and TRBJ1-1; a possible D gene is TRBD1 (6 bases). Deletions cut 4 bases from V and 4 bases from J, with 16 bases between. CDR1 and CDR2 from the germline V gene are LGHNT and FRNRAP. CDR3 size: 15 residues. The CDR3 region is CASGSPGAWGTEAFF. CDR3 nucleotide sequence: TGTGCTAGTGGTTCCCCAGGGGCGTGGGGCACTGAAGCTTTCTTT. Drawing the rest from reference TRBV12-5 and TRBJ1-1, the complete variable domain is DARVTQTPRHKVTEMGQEVTMRCQPILGHNTVFWYRQTMMQGLELLAYFRNRAPLDDSGMPKDRFSAEMPDATLATLKIQPSEPRDSAVYFCASGSPGAWGTEAFFGQGTRLTVV.

As to this clonotype: This clone may be a read error of a much larger clone one base away. The rearrangement joins TRBV15 to TRBJ2-7, with TRBD2 as a possible D gene (6 bases). Looked up from germline, CDR1 is LNHNV and CDR2 is YYDKDF (reference sequence). Trimming stripped 3 bases from V and 5 bases from J, with 26 bases between. This CDR3 is built from 18 residues. The CDR3 is CATSRARLSGAYGDEQYF. CDR3 coding DNA: TGTGCCACCAGCAGGGCCCGACTATCGGGAGCCTATGGGGACGAGCAGTACTTC.

The chain employs TRBV20-1 and TRBJ2-2; maybe TRBD1 (6 bases). This CDR3 contains 16 residues. CDR1 DFQATT and CDR2 SNEGSKA come from the germline V gene (reference sequence). V lost 3 bases, J lost 4 bases, and 18 bases lay in between. The DNA of the CDR3 is TGCAGTGCTAGGCTAAGGGGGTCGGAGGCCACCGGGGAGCTGTTTTTT. Its protein is CSARLRGSEATGELFF.

Note on this clonotype: A much more abundant neighbour one base away suggests this may be a read error. This chain uses TRBV25-1 with TRBJ2-5; possibly TRBD2 for D (6 bases). Germline CDR1 and CDR2: MGHDK and SYGVNS. The CDR3 loop spans 13 amino acids. This chain's CDR3 is CVSNMRGVETQYF. CDR3 coding DNA: TGTGTCAGCAATATGCGGGGAGTAGAGACCCAGTACTTC.